One sample yielded the 24 T cell receptor beta chains listed below, sequenced in a study of shared clonotypes between healthy human individuals. The protocol was immunoSEQ multiplex PCR, while the TCRdb copy is restricted to in-frame clones and leaves out a portion. The sample lists millions of clones, less than 95% occurring once. The naive CD8 population came from CD45RO-negative cells selected for CCR7, without terminally differentiated effector memory CD45RA+ cells. Material for sequencing was naive CD8+ T cells sorted from blood. The source is a man aged 18 to 30 in good health.

Worth noting for this clone: Just one base apart from a much larger clone, this may be a read error. Additional DNA sequences in this sample encode the identical CDR3. The CDR3 DNA sequence: TGTGCCAGCAGCTCAACCTACGAGCAGTACTTC. It is translated as CASSSTYEQYF. V usage is TRBV13 and J usage is TRBJ2-7; D is uncertain. Trimming shortened V by 4 bases and J by 2 bases, and 3 bases separated the two germline ends. The CDR3 runs to 11 residues. Germline V gene sequence: CDR1 PRHDT, CDR2 FYEKMQ (reference sequence). The full variable domain, completed using reference TRBV13 and TRBJ2-7, is AAGVIQSPRHLIKEKRETATLKCYPIPRHDTVYWYQQGPGQDPQFLISFYEKMQSDKGSIPDRFSAQQFSDYHSELNMSSLELGDSALYFCASSSTYEQYFGPGTRLTVT.

This chain joins TRBV7-3 and TRBJ2-3; TRBD2 might be the D (6 bases). In germline, CDR1 is SGHTA, CDR2 FQGTGA. CDR3 length: 15 amino acids. V was pared by 0 bases and J by 4 bases, with 11 bases between. The CDR3 reads CASSLTGGSPDTQYF. In DNA form, the CDR3 reads TGTGCCAGCAGCTTAACGGGGGGTAGCCCAGATACGCAGTATTTT.

The J gene is TRBJ2-3, the V gene TRBV5-6; TRBD2 matches 13 bases. Germline trimming cut 1 base from V and 6 bases from J; bases unmatched to any gene: 8. The CDR3 is 17 residues long. Germline V gene lookup returns CDR1 SGHDT and CDR2 YYEEEE. For the CDR3, the DNA is TGTGCCAGCAGCTTGTGGACTAGCGGGAGTTTAGGGGATACGCAGTATTTT. Its translation is CASSLWTSGSLGDTQYF.

The chain has TRBV29-1 and TRBJ2-7, with TRBD1 matching 9 bases. Germline-derived CDR1 and CDR2 are SQVTM and ANQGSEA. The CDR3 sequence is 13 residues long. V trimming: 6 bases; J trimming: 2 bases; junction bases outside the gene matches: 5. As DNA, the CDR3 is TGCAGCGTGTGGACAGGGGAAACCTACGAGCAGTACTTC. This translates into CSVWTGETYEQYF.

In this sample, this clone turned up once. V usage is TRBV5-1 and J usage is TRBJ2-7; D may be TRBD1 or TRBD2 (5 bases each). This CDR3 has 13 residues. The V and J ends lost 6 bases and 6 bases respectively, with 16 bases between them. Germline CDR1 reads SGHRS; CDR2 reads YFSETQ. CDR3 protein: CASTGLRAGEQYF. CDR3 bases: TGCGCCAGCACAGGGCTGCGGGCCGGCGAGCAGTACTTC.

The V call is TRBV11-2, the J call TRBJ2-1; D call uncertain. Germline CDR1 reads SGHAT; CDR2 reads FQNNGV. V dropped 4 bases and J dropped 8 bases, with 9 bases sitting between them. This CDR3 region has 12 residues. The CDR3 region is CASSYASYEQFF. CDR3 bases: TGTGCCAGCAGCTACGCTAGTTATGAGCAGTTCTTC.

Comments on this clone: The sample carries other DNA sequences with the same CDR3. This chain links TRBV6-5 with TRBJ2-7; D is uncertain. V lost 0 bases and J lost 4, with 7 bases in between. CDR3 length equals 13 residues. From germline, CDR1 is MNHEY and CDR2 SVGAGI. CDR3 nucleotide sequence: TGTGCCAGCAGTTACTCGTCTACATACGAGCAGTACTTC. Its translation is CASSYSSTYEQYF.

This clone showed up just once. The chain carries TRBV4-1 and TRBJ2-1; tentatively, D is TRBD2 (6 bases). This CDR3 comprises 17 residues. The germline CDR1 and CDR2 sequences are MGHRA and YSYEKL. Between the trimmed V and J ends, which lost 3 bases and 0 bases, there was a span of 15 bases. The CDR3 DNA reads TGCGCCAGCAGCCAGATTGGGACTGGACCCTCCTACAATGAGCAGTTCTTC. Protein: CASSQIGTGPSYNEQFF.

Of note for this clone: This CDR3 is also generated by other DNA sequences in the sample. The CDR3 sequence: CSVEGAEETQYF. Written as DNA, the CDR3 is TGCAGCGTTGAGGGGGCGGAGGAGACCCAGTACTTC. The chain joins TRBV29-1 to TRBJ2-5; the D gene is possibly TRBD1 (6 bases). Germline V gene lookup returns CDR1 SQVTM and CDR2 ANQGSEA. The ends were cut back, 3 bases at V and 5 bases at J, with 10 bases in the middle. The CDR3 runs 12 residues.

This clone was seen once. The V and J genes are TRBV10-1 and TRBJ2-7, with 9 bases that match TRBD1. With 3 bases clipped from V and 7 bases from J, the junction kept 13 bases outside the gene matches. Germline CDR1 reads WNHNN; CDR2 reads SYGVQD (reference sequence). The CDR3 contains 16 residues. This CDR3 is CASSDTTGQGMSEQYF. The DNA of the CDR3 is TGCGCCAGCAGTGACACAACGGGACAGGGCATGAGTGAGCAGTACTTC.

The chain combines TRBV13 with TRBJ2-1; unclear D gene. The CDR3 has 13 residues. Germline V gives CDR1 PRHDT, CDR2 FYEKMQ (reference sequence). Trimming left V 6 bases short and J 7 bases short, with 13 bases between. The CDR3, as DNA: TGTGCCAGCAGTCCTACTCCTCGGAATGAGCAGTTCTTC. This sequence encodes CASSPTPRNEQFF. Full variable domain (rest looked up from reference TRBV13 and TRBJ2-1): AAGVIQSPRHLIKEKRETATLKCYPIPRHDTVYWYQQGPGQDPQFLISFYEKMQSDKGSIPDRFSAQQFSDYHSELNMSSLELGDSALYFCASSPTPRNEQFFGPGTRLTVL.

The chain recombines TRBV27 with TRBJ1-5; maybe TRBD1 (5 bases). CDR1 is MNHEY and CDR2 is SMNVEV in the germline V gene (reference sequence). CDR3 length equals 12 residues. Deletions cut 7 bases from V and 10 bases from J, with 14 bases between. CDR3 bases: TGTGCCAGCACAGGGAACATCAAACCCCAGCATTTT. Translated, it gives CASTGNIKPQHF.

J is TRBJ2-5 and V is TRBV2; D uncertain. CDR3 length equals 14 residues. The V gene's germline CDR1 is SNHLY and CDR2 FYNNEI. V shed 2 bases and J shed 1 base, with 8 bases lying between them. Written as DNA, the CDR3 is TGTGCCAGCAGTGAATCTAACAGCCAAGAGACCCAGTACTTC. Translated, it gives CASSESNSQETQYF. Full variable domain (outside the CDR3, taken from reference TRBV2 and TRBJ2-5): EPEVTQTPSHQVTQMGQEVILRCVPISNHLYFYWYRQILGQKVEFLVSFYNNEISEKSEIFDDQFSVERPDGSNFTLKIRSTKLEDSAMYFCASSESNSQETQYFGPGTRLLVL.

The chain employs TRBV6-6 and TRBJ2-7; a possible D gene is TRBD2 (5 bases). The CDR3 is 14 residues long. The V gene's germline CDR1 is MNHNY and CDR2 SVGAGI (reference sequence). V shed 2 bases and J shed 0 bases, with 8 bases lying between them. The CDR3 DNA is TGTGCCAGCAGTTACCCCGGACTCTCCTACGAGCAGTACTTC. Translated, it gives CASSYPGLSYEQYF.

The chain combines TRBV30 with TRBJ1-4, with D hard to call. Per germline, CDR1 GTSNPN and CDR2 SVGIG (reference sequence). Between the trimmed V and J ends, which lost 2 bases and 0 bases, there was a span of 7 bases. This CDR3 contains 14 residues. The CDR3 sequence is CAWSLTSTNEKLFF. As DNA, the CDR3 is TGTGCCTGGAGTTTGACATCAACTAATGAAAAACTGTTTTTT.

The chain has TRBV5-1 and TRBJ1-2; 8 positions agree with TRBD1. Germline trimming cut 2 bases from V and 6 bases from J; bases unmatched to any gene: 12. Germline CDR1 and CDR2: SGHRS and YFSETQ. CDR3 length: 16 residues. CDR3 bases: TGCGCCAGCAGCTTCCAGGGGGCGGATATAATGAATGGCTACACCTTC. Translating gives CASSFQGADIMNGYTF.

The gene calls are TRBV28 and TRBJ2-7; the D is unclear. CDR1 MDHEN and CDR2 SYDVKM come from the germline V gene. Trimming took 6 bases from V and 0 from J, leaving 18 bases between them. The CDR3 is 16 amino acids. CDR3 sequence (DNA): TGTGCCAGCAGCACCTTGGTGGCCAAACTCTCCTACGAGCAGTACTTC. Amino acid sequence: CASSTLVAKLSYEQYF.

The chain carries TRBV2 and TRBJ2-3; D is ambiguous. Trimming stripped 1 base from V and 0 bases from J, with 8 bases between. Germline CDR1 reads SNHLY; CDR2 reads FYNNEI. The CDR3 totals 15 residues. This chain's CDR3 is CASSEGQISTDTQYF. The CDR3 nucleotides are TGTGCCAGCAGTGAAGGGCAGATTAGCACAGATACGCAGTATTTT.

This chain links TRBV13 with TRBJ2-3; 7 bases are a match to TRBD2. CDR1 and CDR2 (germline): PRHDT, FYEKMQ (reference sequence). CDR3 length: 16 amino acids. V lost 4 bases to trimming and J lost 2 bases; unmatched junction nucleotides: 9. The CDR3 DNA reads TGTGCCAGCAGCTCCGCGGGGGTTACGAACACAGATACGCAGTATTTT. Its protein is CASSSAGVTNTDTQYF. Drawing the rest from reference TRBV13 and TRBJ2-3, the complete variable domain is AAGVIQSPRHLIKEKRETATLKCYPIPRHDTVYWYQQGPGQDPQFLISFYEKMQSDKGSIPDRFSAQQFSDYHSELNMSSLELGDSALYFCASSSAGVTNTDTQYFGPGTRLTVL.

With regard to this clone: The same CDR3 arises from other DNA sequences in this sample as well. The chain is built from TRBV28 and TRBJ1-1; D perhaps matches TRBD1 (5 bases). This CDR3 is 13 amino acids long. Trimming left V 3 bases short and J 2 bases short, with 7 bases between. Germline assignment: CDR1 MDHEN and CDR2 SYDVKM. CDR3 loop: CASSFRVNTEAFF. The CDR3 nucleotides read TGTGCCAGCAGTTTCAGGGTAAACACTGAAGCTTTCTTT.

A single count supports this clone. The chain uses TRBV16 and TRBJ2-7, with 8 positions matching TRBD2. V shed 5 bases, J shed 4 bases, and the junction held 10 bases outside the gene matches. The germline V gene has CDR1 KGHSY and CDR2 FQNENV. CDR3 length: 15 residues. The CDR3, as DNA: TGTGCCAGCAGCACGGGACTAGTAAAGACATACGAGCAGTACTTC. Translation: CASSTGLVKTYEQYF. The full variable domain, rest sourced from reference TRBV16 and TRBJ2-7, is GEEVAQTPKHLVRGEGQKAKLYCAPIKGHSYVFWYQQVLKNEFKFLISFQNENVFDETGMPKERFSAKCLPNSPCSLEIQATKLEDSAVYFCASSTGLVKTYEQYFGPGTRLTVT.

This clone was seen once. The chain couples TRBV10-2 to TRBJ2-2; 7 nucleotides line up with TRBD1. Per germline, CDR1 WSHSY and CDR2 SAAADI. This CDR3 is built from 13 residues. The ends lost 11 bases at V and 3 bases at J; junction bases unmatched: 6. The DNA for the CDR3 is TGCGCCTACCGGGACAGCTACACCGGGGAGCTGTTTTTT. It encodes CAYRDSYTGELFF.

The rearrangement uses TRBV28 and TRBJ1-3; D unclear. CDR3 length equals 16 residues. Trimming removed 7 bases from V and 0 bases from J, with 16 bases in between. Looked up from germline, CDR1 is MDHEN and CDR2 is SYDVKM. The CDR3 sequence: CASTTLGVSSGNTIYF. The CDR3 DNA reads as TGTGCCAGCACCACTCTTGGAGTTAGCTCTGGAAACACCATATATTTT.

The chain recombines TRBV5-1 with TRBJ2-7; TRBD2 aligns across 8 bases. The CDR3 loop spans 16 amino acids. Losses at the gene ends were 4 bases for V and 0 bases for J; bases not matched to a gene: 9. From germline, CDR1 is SGHRS and CDR2 YFSETQ. CDR3: CASSGRGGTISYEQYF. As DNA, the CDR3 is TGCGCCAGCAGCGGACGCGGGGGGACGATCTCCTACGAGCAGTACTTC.